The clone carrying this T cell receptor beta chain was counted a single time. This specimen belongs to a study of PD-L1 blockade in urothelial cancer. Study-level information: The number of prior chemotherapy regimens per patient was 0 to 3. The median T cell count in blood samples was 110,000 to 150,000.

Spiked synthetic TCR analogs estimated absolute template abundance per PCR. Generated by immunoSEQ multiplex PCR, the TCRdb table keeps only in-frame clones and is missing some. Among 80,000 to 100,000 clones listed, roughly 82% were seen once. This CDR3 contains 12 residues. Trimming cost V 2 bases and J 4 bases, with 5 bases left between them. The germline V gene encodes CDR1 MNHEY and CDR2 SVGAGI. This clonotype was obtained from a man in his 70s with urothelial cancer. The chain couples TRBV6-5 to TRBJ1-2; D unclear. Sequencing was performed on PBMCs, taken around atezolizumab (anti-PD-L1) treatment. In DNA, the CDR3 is TGTGCCAGCAGTTACGGGAGCTATGGCTACACCTTC. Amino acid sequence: CASSYGSYGYTF.